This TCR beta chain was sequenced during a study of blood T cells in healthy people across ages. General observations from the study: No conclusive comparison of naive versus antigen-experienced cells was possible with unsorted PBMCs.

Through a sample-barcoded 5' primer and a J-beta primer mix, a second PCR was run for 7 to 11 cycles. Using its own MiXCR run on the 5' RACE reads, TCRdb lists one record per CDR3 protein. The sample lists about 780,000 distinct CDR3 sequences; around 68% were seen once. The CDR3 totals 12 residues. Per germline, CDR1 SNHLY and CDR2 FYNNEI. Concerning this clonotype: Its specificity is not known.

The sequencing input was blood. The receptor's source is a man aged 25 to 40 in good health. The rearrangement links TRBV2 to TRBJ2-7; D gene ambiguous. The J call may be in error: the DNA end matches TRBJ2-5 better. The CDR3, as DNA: TGTGCCATTCCTGATGTGGCGGAGACCCAGTACTTC. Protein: CAIPDVAETQYF.